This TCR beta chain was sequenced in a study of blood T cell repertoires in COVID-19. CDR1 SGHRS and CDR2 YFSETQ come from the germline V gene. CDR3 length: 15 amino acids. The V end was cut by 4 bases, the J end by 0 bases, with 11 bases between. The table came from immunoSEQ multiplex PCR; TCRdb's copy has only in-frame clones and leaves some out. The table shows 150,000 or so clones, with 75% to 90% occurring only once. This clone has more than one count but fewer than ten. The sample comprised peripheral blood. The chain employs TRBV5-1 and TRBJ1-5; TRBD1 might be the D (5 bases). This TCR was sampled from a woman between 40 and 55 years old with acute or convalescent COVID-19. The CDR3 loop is CASSVSGISNQPQHF. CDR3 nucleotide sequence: TGCGCCAGCAGCGTGTCAGGGATTAGCAATCAGCCCCAGCATTTT.